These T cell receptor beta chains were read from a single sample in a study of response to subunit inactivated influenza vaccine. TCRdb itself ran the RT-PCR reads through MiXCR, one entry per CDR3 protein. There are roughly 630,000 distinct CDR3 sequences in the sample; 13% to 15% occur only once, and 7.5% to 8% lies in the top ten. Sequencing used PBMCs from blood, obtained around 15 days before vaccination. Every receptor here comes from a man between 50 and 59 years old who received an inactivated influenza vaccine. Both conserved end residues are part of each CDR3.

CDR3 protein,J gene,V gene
CASSWGLAGVSVQYF,TRBJ2-7,TRBV28
CASSPGQGWYEQYF,TRBJ2-7,TRBV5-1
CASSSQGAPNEKLFF,TRBJ1-4,TRBV5-1
CASSRNGGAYEQYF,TRBJ2-7,TRBV4-1
CASSLSPIVIGGTEAFF,TRBJ1-1,TRBV27
CAISDSGGYNSPLHF,TRBJ1-6,TRBV10-3
CASSAGEVAEAFF,TRBJ1-1,TRBV2
CASSYSMGGETQYF,TRBJ2-5,TRBV6-5
CASRGQGNYGYTF,TRBJ1-2,TRBV2
CSARFVNYGYTF,TRBJ1-2,TRBV20-1
CASSLFRFPFSLGGQVTDTQYF,TRBJ2-3,TRBV28
CASSRTVEETQYF,TRBJ2-5,TRBV7-2
CAPGFDTQYF,TRBJ2-3,TRBV27
CASRRRGVEQFF,TRBJ2-1,TRBV6-2/TRBV6-3
CASSETSGEDEQFF,TRBJ2-1,TRBV13